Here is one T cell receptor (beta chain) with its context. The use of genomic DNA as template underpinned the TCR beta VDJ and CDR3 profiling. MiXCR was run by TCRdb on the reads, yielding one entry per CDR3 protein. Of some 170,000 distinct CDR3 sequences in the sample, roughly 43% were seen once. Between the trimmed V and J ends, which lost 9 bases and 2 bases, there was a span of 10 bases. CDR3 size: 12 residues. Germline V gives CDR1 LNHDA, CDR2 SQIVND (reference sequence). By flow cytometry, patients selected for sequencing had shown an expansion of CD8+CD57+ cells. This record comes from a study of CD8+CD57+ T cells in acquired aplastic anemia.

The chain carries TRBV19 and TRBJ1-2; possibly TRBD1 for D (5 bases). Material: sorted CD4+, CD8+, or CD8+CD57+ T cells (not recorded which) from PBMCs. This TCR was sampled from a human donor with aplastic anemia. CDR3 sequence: CASQTENYGYTF. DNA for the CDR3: TGTGCCAGCCAGACAGAAAACTATGGCTACACCTTC.